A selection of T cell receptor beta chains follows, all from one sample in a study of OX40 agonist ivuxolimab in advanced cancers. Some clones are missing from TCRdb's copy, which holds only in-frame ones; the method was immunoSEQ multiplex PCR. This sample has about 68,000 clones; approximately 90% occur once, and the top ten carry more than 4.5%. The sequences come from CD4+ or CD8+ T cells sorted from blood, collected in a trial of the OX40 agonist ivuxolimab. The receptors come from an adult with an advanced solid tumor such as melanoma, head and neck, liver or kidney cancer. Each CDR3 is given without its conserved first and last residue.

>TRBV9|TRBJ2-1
ASSLRKGTVYNEQF
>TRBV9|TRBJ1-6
ASSEQGGNSPLH
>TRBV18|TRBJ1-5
ASSSGHSNQPQH
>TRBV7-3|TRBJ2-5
ASSPEGDWETQY
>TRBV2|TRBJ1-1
ASTGLNTEAF
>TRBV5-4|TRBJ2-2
ASSLILAGVTGELF
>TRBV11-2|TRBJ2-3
ASSWTSANGDTQY
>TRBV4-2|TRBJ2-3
ASSQDVDTQY
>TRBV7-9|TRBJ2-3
ASSFPGEGTDTQY
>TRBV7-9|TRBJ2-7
ASSPTTEDYEQY
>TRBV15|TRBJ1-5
ATSRYNGGGEPQH
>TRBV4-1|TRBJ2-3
ASSQDRGLEDTQY
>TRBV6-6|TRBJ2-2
ASSYITGELF
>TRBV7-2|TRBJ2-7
ASSLGRGSTYEQY
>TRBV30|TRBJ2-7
AHGDATTYEQY
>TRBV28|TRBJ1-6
ASSSPEEPPLH
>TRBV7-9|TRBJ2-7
ASSISAGGPYEQY
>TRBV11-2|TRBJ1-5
ASSAGGGPDQPQH
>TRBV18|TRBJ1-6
ASSPAEWDGSYNSPLH
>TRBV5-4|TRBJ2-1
ASSLGGGAVNEQF
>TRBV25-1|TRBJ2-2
ASSELGQGGTGELF